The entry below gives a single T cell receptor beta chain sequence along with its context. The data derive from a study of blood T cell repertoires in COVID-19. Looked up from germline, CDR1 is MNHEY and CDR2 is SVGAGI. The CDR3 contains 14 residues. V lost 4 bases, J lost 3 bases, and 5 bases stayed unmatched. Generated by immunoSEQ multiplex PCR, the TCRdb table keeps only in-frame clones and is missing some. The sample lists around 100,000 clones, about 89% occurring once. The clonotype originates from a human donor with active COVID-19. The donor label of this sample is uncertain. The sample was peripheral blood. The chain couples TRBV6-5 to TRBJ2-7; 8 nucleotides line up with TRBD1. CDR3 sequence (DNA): TGTGCCAGCAGTTCGGGACAGGCCGACTACGAGCAGTACTTC. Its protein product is CASSSGQADYEQYF.